This T cell receptor beta chain was obtained from a study of T cell repertoires in cytomegalovirus infection. Study-level background: Indications came from public TCR beta signatures; they pointed to CMV infection and to a matching HLA type.

Concerning this clonotype itself: Its target is not known.

Per germline, CDR1 SQVTM and CDR2 ANQGSEA. Trimming removed 7 bases at V and 2 bases at J, with 11 bases between. The CDR3 is 12 residues long. Study results and limitations: Dominant in the ex vivo response were TCR beta clonotypes restricted by HLA-C and specific for CMV. Individuals carrying CMV plus the relevant HLA were identified by cumulative frequency of public TCR beta families.

Via MiXCR, TCRdb re-called the reads, giving one row per CDR3 protein. In the table there are about 130,000 distinct CDR3 sequences, roughly 9% of which are singletons. This receptor was identified in a human donor in good health (CMV status not recorded). Some clones in this sample may be carry-over from other donors' samples. Source material: PBMCs. The V gene is TRBV29-1, the J gene TRBJ1-2; no clear D gene. CDR3 coding DNA: TGCAGCGGGGGTGGGCCCAACTATGGCTACACCTTC. This codes for CSGGGPNYGYTF.